This entry lists 19 T cell receptor beta chains sequenced from one sample in a study of OX40 agonist ivuxolimab in advanced cancers. Some clones are missing from TCRdb's copy, which holds only in-frame ones; the method was immunoSEQ multiplex PCR. The sample lists approximately 28,000 clones; more than 70% were seen once. The input for sequencing was CD4+ or CD8+ T cells sorted from blood, taken in a trial of the OX40 agonist ivuxolimab. The receptors were sampled from an adult with an advanced solid tumor such as melanoma, head and neck, liver or kidney cancer.

This clone showed up just once. The chain is built from TRBV28 and TRBJ2-1, with 14 bases that match TRBD2. After removal of 4 bases from V and 4 bases from J, the junction contained 12 bases not matched to a gene. The CDR3 runs to 19 residues. In germline, CDR1 is MDHEN, CDR2 SYDVKM. The CDR3 sequence: CASSSGLAGGDVKYNEQFF. The CDR3 nucleotides read TGTGCCAGCAGTTCTGGACTAGCGGGAGGCGACGTTAAGTACAATGAGCAGTTCTTC.

The chain couples TRBV27 to TRBJ2-1; 7 bases agree with TRBD2. The CDR3 is 15 residues long. With 5 bases clipped from V and 0 bases from J, the junction kept 4 bases outside the gene matches. Germline CDR1 is MNHEY and CDR2 is SMNVEV (reference sequence). In DNA form, the CDR3 reads TGTGCCAGCAGTAGCGGGGTAAGCTCCTACAATGAGCAGTTCTTC. Protein sequence: CASSSGVSSYNEQFF.

V is TRBV19 and J is TRBJ2-7; 11 bases agree with TRBD2. Per the germline V gene, CDR1 is LNHDA and CDR2 is SQIVND (reference sequence). The length of the CDR3 is 14 residues. V trimming: 6 bases; J trimming: 5 bases; junction bases outside the gene matches: 6. The CDR3 spells CASSPGLAVNEQYF. As DNA, the CDR3 is TGTGCCAGTAGCCCGGGACTAGCGGTAAACGAGCAGTACTTC. The full variable domain, completed using reference TRBV19 and TRBJ2-7, is DGGITQSPKYLFRKEGQNVTLSCEQNLNHDAMYWYRQDPGQGLRLIYYSQIVNDFQKGDIAEGYSVSREKKESFPLTVTSAQKNPTAFYLCASSPGLAVNEQYFGPGTRLTVT.

The chain recombines TRBV27 with TRBJ2-7, with TRBD1 matching over 7 bases. The CDR3 has 14 amino acids. CDR1 is MNHEY, CDR2 SMNVEV, per germline (reference sequence). V lost 5 bases to trimming and J lost 2 bases; unmatched junction nucleotides: 6. The CDR3 DNA reads as TGTGCCAGCAGTCCGACAGGGACAACCTACGAGCAGTACTTC. This gives the protein CASSPTGTTYEQYF.

The count of this clone is one. CDR3 sequence (DNA): TGTGCCCTCCTGGGGGCGCAAATGAACACTGAAGCTTTCTTT. Its translation is CALLGAQMNTEAFF. The chain employs TRBV7-9 and TRBJ1-1; tentative D call: TRBD1 (6 bases). V gave up 11 bases and J gave up 0 bases, with 16 bases separating them. Per the germline V gene, CDR1 is SEHNR and CDR2 is FQNEAQ (reference sequence). The CDR3 covers 14 residues.

The CDR3 DNA reads as TGCAGCGTTGAAGATCCGGGGGCCAACTATGGCTACACCTTC. Protein: CSVEDPGANYGYTF. The gene calls are TRBV29-1 and TRBJ1-2, with D possibly being TRBD1 (6 bases). The germline gives CDR1 SQVTM, CDR2 ANQGSEA. This CDR3 region has 14 residues. V dropped 0 bases and J dropped 2 bases, with 10 bases sitting between them.

This chain connects TRBV29-1 to TRBJ2-7; no reliable D call. The V gene lost 8 bases and the J gene lost 2 bases, with 16 bases spanning the gap. This CDR3 has 13 amino acids. Per the germline V gene, CDR1 is SQVTM and CDR2 is ANQGSEA. DNA of the CDR3: TGCAGCATGTCTGGGCCAGACCCCTACGAGCAGTACTTC. Translated: CSMSGPDPYEQYF.

The chain recombines TRBV5-1 with TRBJ2-1, with 10 bases that match TRBD2. The CDR3 totals 19 residues. The J segment lost 5 bases and the V segment lost 5 bases, leaving 19 bases of the junction unmatched. Germline values: CDR1 SGHRS, CDR2 YFSETQ. CDR3 sequence (DNA): TGCGCCAGCAGAGGGGTCCTAGCGGGAGTGCGGATTGATCACAATGAGCAGTTCTTC. It is translated as CASRGVLAGVRIDHNEQFF. Drawing the rest from reference TRBV5-1 and TRBJ2-1, the complete variable domain is KAGVTQTPRYLIKTRGQQVTLSCSPISGHRSVSWYQQTPGQGLQFLFEYFSETQRNKGNFPGRFSGRQFSNSRSEMNVSTLELGDSALYLCASRGVLAGVRIDHNEQFFGPGTRLTVL.

The chain recombines TRBV4-2 with TRBJ2-5, with 7 positions matching TRBD2. The CDR3 contains 14 residues. The germline CDR1 and CDR2 sequences are LGHNA and YNFKEQ. V was pared by 0 bases and J by 4 bases, with 2 bases of the junction left unmatched. The CDR3 DNA reads as TGTGCCAGCAGCCAAGAAGCTAGCGGAGAGACCCAGTACTTC. Amino acid sequence: CASSQEASGETQYF.

This chain uses TRBV19 with TRBJ1-5, with D uncertain. Germline V CDR1 and CDR2: LNHDA, SQIVND (reference sequence). CDR3 size: 11 residues. Trimming took 5 bases from V and 9 from J, leaving 8 bases between them. DNA of the CDR3: TGTGCCAGTAGTGGAGAGGGGCCCCAGCATTTT. As protein: CASSGEGPQHF.

The chain combines TRBV19 with TRBJ2-7, with a tentative D call TRBD2 (7 bases). The V gene lost 7 bases and the J gene lost 0 bases, with 19 bases spanning the gap. Germline lookup yields CDR1 LNHDA and CDR2 SQIVND (reference sequence). This CDR3 has 16 amino acids. CDR3 in DNA: TGTGCCAGTACCCCCCGGGGGGCCGGGGGCTCCTACGAGCAGTACTTC. This encodes CASTPRGAGGSYEQYF.

The V gene is TRBV11-3, the J gene TRBJ2-1, with 13 positions matching TRBD2. This CDR3 is 16 amino acids long. V dropped 4 bases and J dropped 0; count of bases not matched to a gene: 0. CDR1 is SGHNT and CDR2 is YENEEA in the germline V gene. Here the CDR3 reads CASSWTSGSSYNEQFF. In nucleotides, the CDR3 is TGTGCCAGCAGCTGGACTAGCGGGAGCTCCTACAATGAGCAGTTCTTC.

The chain joins TRBV9 to TRBJ2-1; 11 bases line up with TRBD2. From germline, CDR1 is SGDLS and CDR2 YYNGEE. This CDR3 is 16 amino acids long. With 4 bases clipped from V and 4 bases from J, the junction kept 7 bases outside the gene matches. This chain's CDR3 is CASSPTSGSRYNEQFF. Here the CDR3 DNA reads TGTGCCAGCAGCCCTACTAGCGGGAGTAGGTACAATGAGCAGTTCTTC.

The V gene is TRBV27, the J gene TRBJ2-1; D is ambiguous. Looked up from germline, CDR1 is MNHEY and CDR2 is SMNVEV (reference sequence). The CDR3 length is 10 residues. Trimming cost V 4 bases and J 9 bases, with 4 bases left between them. The CDR3 loop is CASSWPEQFF. In DNA form, the CDR3 reads TGTGCCAGCAGTTGGCCTGAGCAGTTCTTC.

V usage is TRBV28 and J usage is TRBJ1-4; D remains unclear. Trimming pared 2 bases from V and 0 bases from J, leaving 7 bases between. Germline assignment: CDR1 MDHEN and CDR2 SYDVKM. The CDR3 is 15 amino acids. Written as DNA, the CDR3 is TGTGCCAGCAGTTTAGGAGAGGCAACTAATGAAAAACTGTTTTTT. Translated: CASSLGEATNEKLFF.

This chain connects TRBV7-7 to TRBJ1-2, with D hard to call. Germline-derived CDR1 and CDR2 are SSHAT and FNYEAQ (reference sequence). The CDR3 has 14 amino acids. V lost 6 bases to trimming and J lost 8 bases, with 19 bases between them. The CDR3 region is CASSRFREVRGYTF. CDR3 in DNA: TGTGCCAGCAGTCGGTTTAGGGAAGTACGAGGCTACACCTTC.

The chain uses TRBV6-6 and TRBJ2-1; TRBD2 matches at 13 bases. With 6 bases clipped from V and 7 bases from J, the junction kept 9 bases outside the gene matches. The CDR3 length is 16 residues. Germline V gene sequence: CDR1 MNHNY, CDR2 SVGAGI (reference sequence). The CDR3 is CASRRGLAGVENEQFF. CDR3 sequence (DNA): TGTGCCAGCAGACGCGGACTAGCGGGAGTTGAGAATGAGCAGTTCTTC.

The chain combines TRBV27 with TRBJ2-2; D unresolved. CDR1 is MNHEY and CDR2 is SMNVEV in the germline V gene (reference sequence). With 6 bases removed from V and 5 bases from J, the gap between germline ends came to 4 bases. This CDR3 spans 11 amino acids. The CDR3 nucleotides are TGTGCCAGCAGCTCTACCGGGGAGCTGTTTTTT. Its protein product is CASSSTGELFF.

J is TRBJ1-2 and V is TRBV29-1; no reliable D call. CDR1 and CDR2 (germline): SQVTM, ANQGSEA. The CDR3 sequence is 12 residues long. V was pared by 3 bases and J by 8 bases, with 13 bases between. The CDR3 region has the DNA TGCAGCGTTGATGGCTGGGGAGAAGGCTACACCTTC. As protein: CSVDGWGEGYTF.